This T cell receptor beta chain was sequenced during a study of graft-versus-host responses after intestinal transplantation. CDR1 is SGDLS, CDR2 YYNGEE, per germline. This CDR3 region has 15 residues. Trimming cost V 0 bases and J 5 bases; bases outside gene matches: 5. Worth noting for this clone: Its specificity is not known.

The method was immunoSEQ multiplex PCR; TCRdb's version includes in-frame clones alone and lacks a portion of them. The data hold roughly 100,000 clones, with over 85% observed a single time. The clonotype originates from a human donor who received an intestinal transplant. The sample consisted of unstimulated CD8+ T cells sorted from spleen or lymph node cells, taken before intestinal transplant. The rearrangement joins TRBV9 to TRBJ2-1; the match to TRBD1 covers 7 bases. The CDR3 DNA follows: TGTGCCAGCAGCGTAGAGGGACAGTCACACAATGAGCAGTTCTTC. Its translation: CASSVEGQSHNEQFF. Supplemented by reference TRBV9 and TRBJ2-1, the full variable domain reads DSGVTQTPKHLITATGQRVTLRCSPRSGDLSVYWYQQSLDQGLQFLIQYYNGEERAKGNILERFSAQQFPDLHSELNLSSLELGDSALYFCASSVEGQSHNEQFFGPGTRLTVL.